What follows is one TCR beta chain and its context. The entry originates in a study of T cells in Graves' hyperthyroidism and ophthalmopathy. Amplified regions were TCR beta CDR3 sequences from RNA transcripts. The HTBI set primed first-round TCR CDR3 RT-PCR. TCRdb redid the calling of the multiplex PCR reads with MiXCR, one entry per CDR3 protein. The sample records roughly 740,000 distinct CDR3 sequences, about 16% being singletons. Graves' hyperthyroidism showing no ophthalmopathy progression within 18 months was considered stable. CDR1 and CDR2 (germline): SQVTM, ANQGSEA. The V gene lost 6 bases and the J gene lost 6 bases, with 16 bases spanning the gap. This CDR3 has 13 residues.

J is TRBJ2-3 and V is TRBV29-1; D possibly matches TRBD1 or TRBD2 (5 bases each). Material for sequencing was blood. This TCR came from a man aged 18 to 30 with Graves' hyperthyroidism. The CDR3 DNA follows: TGCAGCGTCCGACGGGACGGCGGCGATACGCAGTATTTT. This translates into CSVRRDGGDTQYF.